This is a list of T cell receptor beta chains from one sample in a study of blood T cell repertoires in COVID-19. This table comes from immunoSEQ multiplex PCR, and its TCRdb copy is limited to in-frame clones, with some not included. This sample has 25,000 to 35,000 clones, with roughly 88% found just once. The sequencing input was peripheral blood. The receptors were gathered from a human donor in a cohort sampled during active COVID-19. CDR3s include the opening cysteine and the closing phenylalanine or tryptophan. Fields, in order: J gene, V gene, clone size, D gene, CDR3 protein, CDR3 DNA. The D gene is left open where the match is weak. Clone size appears in some rows only: once, few, many, or a class for an expanded clone.

J: TRBJ2-1; V: TRBV6-5; size: -; D: -; CDR3: CASRNFNEQFF; DNA: TGTGCCAGCAGAAACTTCAATGAGCAGTTCTTC
J: TRBJ2-5; V: TRBV6-5; size: once; D: TRBD1; CDR3: CASSRQGGGETQYF; DNA: TGTGCCAGCTCCCGACAGGGGGGTGGGGAGACCCAGTACTTC
J: TRBJ2-1; V: TRBV19; size: -; D: -; CDR3: CASSIVTGNNEQFF; DNA: TGTGCCAGTAGTATAGTCACGGGGAACAATGAGCAGTTCTTC
J: TRBJ2-2; V: TRBV7-7; size: -; D: TRBD2; CDR3: CASSPSGGANTGELFF; DNA: TGTGCTAGCAGCCCTAGCGGGGGGGCGAACACCGGGGAGCTGTTTTTT
J: TRBJ1-1; V: TRBV2; size: -; D: TRBD1; CDR3: CASSPRGRINTEAFF; DNA: TGTGCCAGCTCCCCCAGGGGGCGGATTAACACTGAAGCTTTCTTT
J: TRBJ1-2; V: TRBV21-1; size: -; D: -; CDR3: CASSKALSGSSYGYTF; DNA: TGTGCCAGCAGCAAAGCGCTTTCCGGGTCGAGCTATGGCTACACCTTC
J: TRBJ1-2; V: TRBV6-5; size: -; D: -; CDR3: CASLLPPYGYTF; DNA: TGTGCCAGCTTACTTCCGCCCTATGGCTACACCTTC
J: TRBJ1-5; V: TRBV11-2; size: -; D: -; CDR3: CASSSGVFNQPQHF; DNA: TGTGCCAGCAGCTCAGGGGTTTTCAATCAGCCCCAGCATTTT
J: TRBJ2-6; V: TRBV5-1; size: -; D: -; CDR3: CASSLGSSGANVLTF; DNA: TGCGCCAGCAGCTTGGGCAGCTCTGGGGCCAACGTCCTGACTTTC
J: TRBJ2-5; V: TRBV30; size: -; D: TRBD2; CDR3: CAWKNGLAGGPETQYF; DNA: TGTGCCTGGAAAAACGGACTAGCGGGGGGGCCGGAGACCCAGTACTTC
J: TRBJ2-7; V: TRBV19; size: -; D: -; CDR3: CASSILGGANEQYF; DNA: TGTGCCAGTAGTATTCTGGGGGGGGCCAACGAGCAGTACTTC
J: TRBJ2-5; V: TRBV5-1; size: -; D: TRBD2; CDR3: CASRTGTSGGTSQYF; DNA: TGCGCCAGCAGAACCGGGACTAGCGGGGGTACGTCCCAGTACTTC
J: TRBJ1-3; V: TRBV10-3; size: -; D: -; CDR3: CAIRESGRAGNTIYF; DNA: TGTGCCATCCGCGAATCGGGCAGGGCGGGAAACACCATATATTTT
J: TRBJ1-2; V: TRBV5-1; size: once; D: -; CDR3: CASSQRTVNYGYTF; DNA: TGCGCCAGCAGTCAGCGGACGGTAAATTATGGCTACACCTTC
J: TRBJ2-7; V: TRBV18; size: -; D: -; CDR3: CASSPNEYEQYF; DNA: TGTGCCAGCTCACCAAACGAGTACGAGCAGTACTTC
J: TRBJ2-6; V: TRBV15; size: few; D: -; CDR3: CATSRDVSSGANVLTF; DNA: TGTGCCACCAGCAGAGATGTTAGCTCTGGGGCCAACGTCCTGACTTTC
J: TRBJ2-7; V: TRBV5-1; size: once; D: -; CDR3: CASSLARDSRADYEQYF; DNA: TGCGCCAGCAGCTTGGCACGGGACTCAAGGGCTGACTACGAGCAGTACTTC
J: TRBJ1-1; V: TRBV5-1; size: once; D: -; CDR3: CASSPIAARNTEAFF; DNA: TGCGCCAGCAGCCCAATTGCGGCTAGGAACACTGAAGCTTTCTTT
J: TRBJ2-1; V: TRBV7-9; size: once; D: TRBD2; CDR3: CASSLSLAGGIQFF; DNA: TGTGCCAGCAGCTTATCCCTAGCGGGGGGGATACAGTTCTTC
J: TRBJ2-3; V: TRBV19; size: -; D: TRBD2; CDR3: CASSQRTSGTDTQYF; DNA: TGTGCCAGTAGTCAACGGACTAGCGGCACAGATACGCAGTATTTT
J: TRBJ2-7; V: TRBV7-8; size: -; D: -; CDR3: CASSLPPPYEQYF; DNA: TGTGCCAGCAGCTTACCCCCTCCCTACGAGCAGTACTTC
J: TRBJ1-1; V: TRBV30; size: -; D: -; CDR3: CAWSVRETEAFF; DNA: TGTGCCTGGAGTGTACGTGAGACTGAAGCTTTCTTT
J: TRBJ2-7; V: TRBV7-2; size: -; D: TRBD1; CDR3: CASSFGAGTGSEQYF; DNA: TGTGCCAGCAGCTTCGGGGCGGGGACAGGGAGCGAGCAGTACTTC
J: TRBJ2-5; V: TRBV14; size: -; D: TRBD2; CDR3: CASSRRLAGGQETQYF; DNA: TGTGCCAGCAGCCGAAGACTAGCGGGGGGCCAAGAGACCCAGTACTTC